This T cell receptor (beta chain) was identified in a study of blood T cell repertoires in COVID-19. Study context: Donors in the United States, Italy and Spain gave samples during acute or convalescent COVID-19. PBMCs, B-cell-depleted T cells, or T cells provided the cDNA or gDNA that made up the material.

Trimming left V 5 bases short and J 5 bases short, with 21 bases between. Germline V lookup: CDR1 SGHNT, CDR2 YENEEA. This CDR3 has 17 residues. Using immunoSEQ multiplex PCR, the repertoire was profiled, and TCRdb retains in-frame clones only, with some absent. The sample includes some 98,000 clones, 82% of them seen just once. V is TRBV11-3 and J is TRBJ2-2; D is perhaps TRBD2 (7 bases). Material for sequencing was peripheral blood. This clonotype originated in a man aged 65-85 years with active or convalescent COVID-19. CDR3 DNA: TGTGCCAGCAGCCTCATAAGGCGGGGGCCAGAAACCGGGGAGCTGTTTTTT. It is translated as CASSLIRRGPETGELFF.